This T cell receptor (beta chain) was sequenced for a study of T cell responses to AZD1222 COVID-19 vaccine. General study results and limits: Unmutated variant regions reportedly attract nearly half of all spike-specific TCRs.

Between the trimmed V and J ends, which lost 0 bases and 0 bases, there was a span of 9 bases. From germline, CDR1 is LGHDT and CDR2 YNNKEL (reference sequence). This CDR3 comprises 16 residues. The data were produced by immunoSEQ multiplex PCR, yet TCRdb's version contains in-frame clones alone and is incomplete. The sample lists some 86,000 clones; around 80% were seen once. With regard to this clone: Its antigen is not identified.

The sequence was obtained from an adult in good health. V usage is TRBV3-1 (or the pseudogene TRBV3-2) and J usage is TRBJ1-3; D not certain. Here the sequenced sample was peripheral blood, taken on day 0 of AZD1222 vaccination. The CDR3 DNA is TGTGCCAGCAGCCAAGACCTCGCCAGCTCTGGAAACACCATATATTTT. Protein product: CASSQDLASSGNTIYF.